What follows is one T cell receptor (beta chain) and its context. Its antigen is not identified. This sample is drawn from a study of cytomegalovirus exposure and HLA in healthy donors. Study-wide results and limits: Most TCR sequences proved rare, with some public TCRs found in many donors. TCR beta chain V- and J-gene trimming was linked, in a later analysis, to a missense variant in DCLRE1C.

CDR1 and CDR2 (germline): MNHEY, SMNVEV (reference sequence). The ends lost 5 bases at V and 4 bases at J; junction bases unmatched: 7. The CDR3 loop spans 14 amino acids. The PCR made use of 60 Vbeta and 13 Jbeta primers. Sequencing was performed with immunoSEQ multiplex PCR; in TCRdb, only in-frame clones are kept and a portion is missing. The sample lists some 220,000 clones, about 85% occurring once. The rearrangement links TRBV27 to TRBJ1-2, with 7 bases that match TRBD1. The sequencing input was PBMCs. This receptor was identified in a girl aged 2 to 9 in good health and CMV-seronegative. The CDR3 DNA sequence: TGTGCCAGCAGTGCCCTCACAGGGGTCTATGGCTACACCTTC. Its translation is CASSALTGVYGYTF.